At least ten counts were recorded for the clone carrying this T cell receptor (beta chain). Its target is unknown. Amplified TCR beta CDR3 regions were obtained using RNA transcripts as template. HTBI-primed RT-PCR formed the first round, and a multiplex PCR formed the second. TCRdb independently ran MiXCR on the multiplex PCR reads; one entry per CDR3 protein. There are approximately 480,000 distinct CDR3 sequences in the sample; around an eighth occur only once, and over 8% lies in the top ten. There are 12 residues in the CDR3. V lost 8 bases to trimming and J lost 3 bases, with 11 bases between them. Per germline, CDR1 MNHEY and CDR2 SVGAGI. Other autoimmune diseases, uncontrolled infections, pregnancy or lactation led to the exclusion of patients. These data are taken from a study of Graves' ophthalmopathy and Graves' hyperthyroidism. Study-level findings and limits: The majority of expanded thyroid clonotypes above 0.001 frequency also occurred in blood.

The chain joins TRBV6-5 to TRBJ2-7; D remains unclear. Material for sequencing was blood. The TCR originated in a woman in her thirties with Graves' ophthalmopathy. The CDR3: CASSAADYEQYF. The CDR3 DNA follows: TGTGCCAGCTCCGCTGCCGACTACGAGCAGTACTTC.